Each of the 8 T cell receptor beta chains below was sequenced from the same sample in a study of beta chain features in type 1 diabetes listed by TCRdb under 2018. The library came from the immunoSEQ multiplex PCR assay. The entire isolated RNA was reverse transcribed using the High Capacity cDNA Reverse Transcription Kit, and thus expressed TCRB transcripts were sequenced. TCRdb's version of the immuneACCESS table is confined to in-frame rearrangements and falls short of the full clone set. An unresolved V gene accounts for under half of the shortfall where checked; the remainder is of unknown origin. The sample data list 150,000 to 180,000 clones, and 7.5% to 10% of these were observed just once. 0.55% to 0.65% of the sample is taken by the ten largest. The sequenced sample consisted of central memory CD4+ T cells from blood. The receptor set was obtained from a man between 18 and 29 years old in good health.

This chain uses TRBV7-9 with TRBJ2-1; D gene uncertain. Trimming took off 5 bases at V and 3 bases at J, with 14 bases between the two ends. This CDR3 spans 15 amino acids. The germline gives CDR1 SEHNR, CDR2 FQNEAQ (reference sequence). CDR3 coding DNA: TGTGCCAGCAGCCCGCGATCTCTTGACTACAATGAGCAGTTCTTC. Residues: CASSPRSLDYNEQFF.

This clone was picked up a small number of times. In DNA form, the CDR3 reads TGTGCCAGCTCTCCAGAGGGCAATCAGCCCCAGCATTTT. Protein sequence: CASSPEGNQPQHF. The chain is built from TRBV6-1 and TRBJ1-5; no reliable D call. Trimming pared 8 bases from V and 2 bases from J, leaving 10 bases between. The CDR3 contains 13 residues. CDR1 and CDR2 (germline): MNHNS, SASEGT.

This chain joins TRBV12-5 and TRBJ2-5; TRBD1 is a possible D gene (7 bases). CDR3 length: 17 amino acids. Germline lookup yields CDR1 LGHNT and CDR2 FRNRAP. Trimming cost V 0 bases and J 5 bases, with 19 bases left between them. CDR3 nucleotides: TGTGCTAGTGGTTTGGTACCGTGGAGGGGGCCGAGCGAGACCCAGTACTTC. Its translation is CASGLVPWRGPSETQYF.

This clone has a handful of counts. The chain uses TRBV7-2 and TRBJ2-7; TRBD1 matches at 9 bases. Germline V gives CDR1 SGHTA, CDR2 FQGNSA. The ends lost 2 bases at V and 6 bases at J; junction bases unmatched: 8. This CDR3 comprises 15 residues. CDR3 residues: CASSLNRGRGGEQYF. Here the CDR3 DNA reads TGTGCCAGCAGCTTAAACAGGGGGCGCGGTGGCGAGCAGTACTTC.

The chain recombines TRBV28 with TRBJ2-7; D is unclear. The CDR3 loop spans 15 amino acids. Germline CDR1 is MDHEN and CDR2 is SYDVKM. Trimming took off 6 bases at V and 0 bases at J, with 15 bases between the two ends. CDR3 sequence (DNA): TGTGCCAGCAGGCCGTCTGGTCCTAGCTCCTACGAGCAGTACTTC. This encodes CASRPSGPSSYEQYF.

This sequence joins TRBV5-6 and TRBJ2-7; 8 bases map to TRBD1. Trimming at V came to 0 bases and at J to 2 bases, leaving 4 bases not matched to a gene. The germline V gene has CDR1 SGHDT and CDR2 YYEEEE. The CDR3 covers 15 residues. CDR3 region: CASSLGEDRAYEQYF. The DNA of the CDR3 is TGTGCCAGCAGCTTGGGAGAGGACAGGGCCTACGAGCAGTACTTC. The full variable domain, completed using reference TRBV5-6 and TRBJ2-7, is DAGVTQSPTHLIKTRGQQVTLRCSPKSGHDTVSWYQQALGQGPQFIFQYYEEEERQRGNFPDRFSGHQFPNYSSELNVNALLLGDSALYLCASSLGEDRAYEQYFGPGTRLTVT.

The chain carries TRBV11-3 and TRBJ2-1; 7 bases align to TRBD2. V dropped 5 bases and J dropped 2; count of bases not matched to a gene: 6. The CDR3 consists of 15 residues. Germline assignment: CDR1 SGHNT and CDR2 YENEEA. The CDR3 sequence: CASSPSGGTYNEQFF. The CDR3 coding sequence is TGTGCCAGCAGCCCGTCCGGGGGGACCTACAATGAGCAGTTCTTC.

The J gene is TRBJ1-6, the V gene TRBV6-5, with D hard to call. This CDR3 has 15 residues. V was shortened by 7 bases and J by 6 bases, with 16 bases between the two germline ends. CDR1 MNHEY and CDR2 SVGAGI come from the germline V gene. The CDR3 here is CASTERPGFNSPLHF. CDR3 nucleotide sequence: TGTGCCAGCACCGAACGGCCAGGTTTTAATTCACCCCTCCACTTT.